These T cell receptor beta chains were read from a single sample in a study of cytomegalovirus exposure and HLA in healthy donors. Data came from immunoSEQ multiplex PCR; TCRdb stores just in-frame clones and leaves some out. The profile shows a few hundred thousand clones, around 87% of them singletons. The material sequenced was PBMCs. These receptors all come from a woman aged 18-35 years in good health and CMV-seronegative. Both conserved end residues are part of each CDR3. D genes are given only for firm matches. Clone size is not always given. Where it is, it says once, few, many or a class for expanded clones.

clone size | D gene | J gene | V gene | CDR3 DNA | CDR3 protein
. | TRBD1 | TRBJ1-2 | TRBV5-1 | TGCGCCAGCAGCACTGGGACAGCGCGCGGTGATGGCTACACCTTC | CASSTGTARGDGYTF
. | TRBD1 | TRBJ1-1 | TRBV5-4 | TGTGCCAGCAGCTTGAGGGGGCAGGGGCAGACTGAAGCTTTCTTT | CASSLRGQGQTEAFF
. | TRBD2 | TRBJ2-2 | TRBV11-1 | TGTGCCAGCAGCCAGAGGACTAGGACCGGGGAGCTGTTTTTT | CASSQRTRTGELFF
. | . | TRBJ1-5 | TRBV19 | TGTGCCAGTAGGAGGACAGCAGATCAGCCCCAGCATTTT | CASRRTADQPQHF
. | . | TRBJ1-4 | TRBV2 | TGTGCCAGCAAGGTGCAGGTCGCAACTAATGAAAAACTGTTTTTT | CASKVQVATNEKLFF
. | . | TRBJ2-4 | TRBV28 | TGTGCCAGCACCGCCACAGACTATGTAGCCAAAAACATTCAGTACTTC | CASTATDYVAKNIQYF
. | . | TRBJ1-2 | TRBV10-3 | TGTGCCATCACCGTGGACAGATACTATGGCTACACCTTC | CAITVDRYYGYTF
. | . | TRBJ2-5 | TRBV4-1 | TGCGCCAGCAGCCCCGGACAGTTACAAGAGACCCAGTACTTC | CASSPGQLQETQYF
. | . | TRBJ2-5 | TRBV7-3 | TGTGCCAGCAGCTCAACCCCAAGACAGGGCGGAGGGGAGACCCAGTACTTC | CASSSTPRQGGGETQYF
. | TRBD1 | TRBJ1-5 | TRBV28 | TGTGCCAGCAGTTTCAGGGGGCTCCTCCAGCATTTT | CASSFRGLLQHF
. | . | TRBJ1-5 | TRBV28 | TGTGCCAGCAGTTTAGAGGATCAGCCCCAGCATTTT | CASSLEDQPQHF
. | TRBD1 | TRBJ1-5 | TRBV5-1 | TGCGCCAGCAGCCAAGTGGGACAGGGCAGTCAGCCCCAGCATTTT | CASSQVGQGSQPQHF
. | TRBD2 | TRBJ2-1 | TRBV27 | TGTGCCAGCACTCCGACTAGCGGAAACTACAATGAGCAGTTCTTC | CASTPTSGNYNEQFF
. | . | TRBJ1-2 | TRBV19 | TGTGCCAGTAGCGACTCGAGCCACTATGGCTACACCTTC | CASSDSSHYGYTF
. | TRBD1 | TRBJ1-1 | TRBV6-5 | TGTGCCAGCAGAGAGACAGGGAGCATGGGCACTGAAGCTTTCTTT | CASRETGSMGTEAFF
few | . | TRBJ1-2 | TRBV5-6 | TGTGCCAGCAGCATCGGGACATCCGCTAACTATGGCTACACCTTC | CASSIGTSANYGYTF
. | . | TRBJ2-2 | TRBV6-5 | TGTGCCAGCTGTAGGTCAGGGGACACCGGGGAGCTGTTTTTT | CASCRSGDTGELFF
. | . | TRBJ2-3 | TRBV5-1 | TGCGCCAGCAGCTCCAGGGGCCAGGGGCCAGATACGCAGTATTTT | CASSSRGQGPDTQYF
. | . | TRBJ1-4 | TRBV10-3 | TGTGCCATCAGTGATCGAGGTAATGAAAAACTGTTTTTT | CAISDRGNEKLFF
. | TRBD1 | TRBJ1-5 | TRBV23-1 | TGCGCCAAATCGACCGGGACAGGGCGTTTACAGGATTCCCAGCCCCAGCATTTT | CAKSTGTGRLQDSQPQHF
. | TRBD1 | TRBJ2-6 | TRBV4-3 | TGCGCCAGCAGCCCGGAAAGGGGACAGGCAAGCTCTGGGGCCAACGTCCTGACTTTC | CASSPERGQASSGANVLTF
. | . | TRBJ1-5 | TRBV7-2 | TGTGCCAGCAGCCCTTACCCCGGGGGCAATCAGCCCCAGCATTTT | CASSPYPGGNQPQHF
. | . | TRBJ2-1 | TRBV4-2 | TGTGCCAGCAGCCCTCCGGACTATGGTAACGAGCAGTTCTTC | CASSPPDYGNEQFF
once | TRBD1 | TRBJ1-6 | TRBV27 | TGTGCCAGCGGGGAGACAGGGGGTGGCTCACCCCTCCACTTT | CASGETGGGSPLHF
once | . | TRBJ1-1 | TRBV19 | TGTGCCAGTAGTATAGAGGCAGGGATGAACACTGAAGCTTTCTTT | CASSIEAGMNTEAFF
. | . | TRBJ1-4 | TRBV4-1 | TGCGCCAGCAGCCAAGGGACACAGGGAAAGGTTGAAAAACTGTTTTTT | CASSQGTQGKVEKLFF
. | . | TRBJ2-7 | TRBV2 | TGTGCCAGCAGTGAAGCGGTCAGGGCGATCTCCTACGAGCAGTACTTC | CASSEAVRAISYEQYF
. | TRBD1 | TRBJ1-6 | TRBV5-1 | TGCGCCAGCAGCTTGGAACTTGGACAGGGTCTTTTTTCACCCCTCCACTTT | CASSLELGQGLFSPLHF
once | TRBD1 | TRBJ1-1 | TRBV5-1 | TGCGCCAGCAGCTTCGACAGGGGGGAGTTGGGCACTGAAGCTTTCTTT | CASSFDRGELGTEAFF
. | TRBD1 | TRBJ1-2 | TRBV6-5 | TGTGCCAGCGCGACAGGGGGCAGTGGCTACACCTTC | CASATGGSGYTF
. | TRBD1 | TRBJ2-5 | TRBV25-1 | TGTGCCAGCAGTGAAGTGTATGACAGGGGGGAGACCCAGTACTTC | CASSEVYDRGETQYF
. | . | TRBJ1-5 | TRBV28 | TGTGCCAGCACCCCGAGAGCCGGACAACTCAATCAGCCCCAGCATTTT | CASTPRAGQLNQPQHF
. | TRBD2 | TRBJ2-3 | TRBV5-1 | TGCGCCAGCAGCTTTTCGACTAGCGGGGTGAGATCTAGCACAGATACGCAGTATTTT | CASSFSTSGVRSSTDTQYF